One and the same sample provided the 9 T cell receptor beta chains below, sequenced in a study of spatial heterogeneity in lung cancer. TCRdb processed the 5' RACE reads anew with MiXCR; each CDR3 protein has one entry. The sample shows approximately 47,000 distinct CDR3 sequences, approximately 7.6% of them seen only once. The time point here: sample taken at primary tumor resection. Whole RNA obtained from tumor, nontumor lung or frozen PBMC underwent sequencing without sorting. The material sequenced was PBMCs, taken at surgery. The receptors stem from a female donor with early-stage non-small cell lung cancer.

The gene calls are TRBV6-1 and TRBJ1-5; D not resolved. The CDR3 covers 11 residues. The germline CDR1 and CDR2 sequences are MNHNS and SASEGT. Trimming shortened V by 4 bases and J by 8 bases, and 6 bases separated the two germline ends. As DNA, the CDR3 is TGTGCCAGCAGTGGAATTGAGCCCCAGCATTTT. Protein product: CASSGIEPQHF.

This clonotype turned up a few times. CDR3: CASSPPKAAGGKFGNEQFF. DNA of the CDR3: TGTGCCAGCAGCCCGCCTAAGGCGGCGGGGGGGAAGTTCGGCAATGAGCAGTTCTTC. The chain has TRBV3-1 and TRBJ2-1; 9 nucleotides match TRBD2. The CDR3 loop spans 19 amino acids. Per the germline V gene, CDR1 is LGHDT and CDR2 is YNNKEL (reference sequence). Trimming at V came to 4 bases and at J to 6 bases, leaving 19 bases not matched to a gene.

CDR3 region: CASSFPPGTSVITGELFF. The DNA of the CDR3 is TGTGCCAGCAGCTTCCCTCCCGGGACTAGCGTGATAACCGGGGAGCTGTTTTTT. V and J are TRBV7-9 and TRBJ2-2, with TRBD2 matching 10 bases. V trimming: 3 bases; J trimming: 5 bases; junction bases outside the gene matches: 12. Germline V gene lookup returns CDR1 SEHNR and CDR2 FQNEAQ (reference sequence). This CDR3 spans 18 amino acids.

The chain is built from TRBV4-2 and TRBJ2-2, with 9 bases aligning to TRBD1. V shed 7 bases and J 1 base; nucleotides not matched to a gene: 4. Germline V gene lookup returns CDR1 LGHNA and CDR2 YNFKEQ. The CDR3 has 15 amino acids. The CDR3 protein is CASNPGQGNTGELFF. The CDR3 DNA reads as TGTGCCAGCAACCCGGGACAGGGGAACACCGGGGAGCTGTTTTTT.

This clonotype was seen many times. The chain couples TRBV10-3 to TRBJ2-7, with TRBD1 matching 7 bases. Germline loops: CDR1 ENHRY, CDR2 SYGVKD. The V gene end was trimmed by 10 bases and the J gene end by 3 bases; junction bases not matched to a gene: 9. This CDR3 spans 13 amino acids. CDR3 coding DNA: TGTGCCAACAGCGACAGGGTCGGCTACGAGCAGTACTTC. This gives the protein CANSDRVGYEQYF.

The sample holds a few counts of this clonotype. The chain carries TRBV19 and TRBJ2-3; 10 bases fit TRBD2. The CDR3 extends over 15 amino acids. Trimming took 10 bases from V and 5 from J; bases not matched to a gene: 12. CDR1 and CDR2 (germline): LNHDA, SQIVND (reference sequence). The CDR3 nucleotides are TGTGCCACGGCCCAGCGGGGGGGCGTGATAGATACGCAGTATTTT. This gives the protein CATAQRGGVIDTQYF. The full variable domain, in which reference TRBV19 and TRBJ2-3 provide the parts outside the CDR3, is DGGITQSPKYLFRKEGQNVTLSCEQNLNHDAMYWYRQDPGQGLRLIYYSQIVNDFQKGDIAEGYSVSREKKESFPLTVTSAQKNPTAFYLCATAQRGGVIDTQYFGPGTRLTVL.

This clonotype was counted ten times or more. The chain is built from TRBV7-2 and TRBJ2-3; D call uncertain. The CDR3 runs to 14 residues. Germline V gene sequence: CDR1 SGHTA, CDR2 FQGNSA. Between the trimmed V and J ends, which lost 1 base and 1 base, there was a span of 6 bases. CDR3 sequence: CASSLEPRTDTQYF. For the CDR3, the DNA is TGTGCCAGCAGCTTAGAACCCCGCACAGATACGCAGTATTTT.

The chain links TRBV12-3 or TRBV12-4 to TRBJ2-1; 7 bases are a match to TRBD1. CDR3 length: 12 residues. Trimming took 7 bases from V and 9 from J; bases not matched to a gene: 6. In DNA form, the CDR3 reads TGTGCCAGCATGACAGGGCTTGGTGAGCAGTTCTTC. Protein: CASMTGLGEQFF.

This clonotype was observed many times. This chain connects TRBV7-6 to TRBJ1-1; tentative D call: TRBD1 (6 bases). Germline lookup yields CDR1 SGHVS and CDR2 FNYEAQ. Trimming stripped 5 bases from V and 1 base from J, with 11 bases between. The CDR3 loop spans 14 amino acids. The CDR3 DNA is TGTGCCAGCAGCCTTCAGGGGACGAACACTGAAGCTTTCTTT. Translation: CASSLQGTNTEAFF.